This T cell receptor (beta chain) was found in a study of blood T cells in healthy people across ages. On the study more broadly: The template switching approach captured approximately one barcoded beta molecule for every two T cells.

The V segment lost 3 bases and the J segment 11 bases; nucleotides outside the gene matches: 19. The CDR3 consists of 18 residues. Germline V gene lookup returns CDR1 LGHNA and CDR2 YNFKEQ. The use of a sample-barcoded 5' primer and a J-beta primer mix characterized a second PCR of about 7 to 12 cycles. TCRdb independently ran MiXCR on the 5' RACE reads; one entry per CDR3 protein. This table has 650,000 to 800,000 distinct CDR3 sequences, 45% to 60% appearing once. Note on this clonotype: Just one base apart from a much larger clone, this may be a read error.

This sequence joins TRBV4-2 and TRBJ2-5; 12 bases align to TRBD2. This clonotype was sampled from a woman aged 80 or over in good health. The sample consisted of blood. In DNA, the CDR3 is TGTGCCAGCAGCCATCCCGGACTAGCGGGACCGCCCTACAATGAGCAGTACTTC. Residues: CASSHPGLAGPPYNEQYF.